This T cell receptor beta chain was observed in a study of human T cells and chemical hapten exposure. Study summary: An area of 2 cm by approximately 2 cm on upper inner arm skin received 2% DPC for sensitization. Small discrepancies in pooled library volume mainly accounted for the varying TCR yields per sample. The study's findings and limits: Versus controls, expanded TCRs had significantly more large CDR3 similarity clusters. Sensitizing to DPC left TCRs with a frequency above 1 in 1000 unaltered.

TCRdb reprocessed the RACE reads with MiXCR, giving one entry per CDR3 protein. This table has roughly 380,000 distinct CDR3 sequences, nearly 5% appearing once. Documented time point: patch test 1, 2 weeks after DPC sensitization. This sample's treatment: therapeutic diphenylcyclopropenone sensitization with weekly scalp DPC. The CDR3 has 17 amino acids. Germline V gives CDR1 PRHDT, CDR2 FYEKMQ (reference sequence). V was cut by 5 bases and J by 4 bases, with 21 bases left in between. This clonotype was counted ten times or more. Its antigen is unknown. The input for sequencing was whole blood, taken in connection with sensitization to the hapten diphenylcyclopropenone (DPC). The sequence was obtained from a woman in her forties or fifties with alopecia areata. Some clones in this sample may be carry-over from other donors' samples. This chain connects TRBV13 to TRBJ1-3; D is ambiguous. In nucleotides, the CDR3 is TGTGCCAGCAGCCGCGGATCGGGATTACAGCTGGGAAACACCATATATTTT. Translated, it gives CASSRGSGLQLGNTIYF.